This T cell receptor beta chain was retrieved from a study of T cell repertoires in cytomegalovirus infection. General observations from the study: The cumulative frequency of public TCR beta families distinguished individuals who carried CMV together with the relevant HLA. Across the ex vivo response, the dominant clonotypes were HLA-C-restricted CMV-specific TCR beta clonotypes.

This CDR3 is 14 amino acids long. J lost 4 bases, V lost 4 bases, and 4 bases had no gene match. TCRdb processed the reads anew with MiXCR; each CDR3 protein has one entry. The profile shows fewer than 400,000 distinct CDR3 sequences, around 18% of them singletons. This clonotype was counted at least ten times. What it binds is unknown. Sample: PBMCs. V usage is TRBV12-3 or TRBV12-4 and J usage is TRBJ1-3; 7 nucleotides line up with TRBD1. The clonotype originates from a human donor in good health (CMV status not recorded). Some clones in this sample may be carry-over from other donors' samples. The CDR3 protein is CASSYSDRGNTIYF. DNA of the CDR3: TGTGCCAGCAGTTATTCGGACAGGGGAAACACCATATATTTT.